One TCR beta chain is described in this entry. The method was immunoSEQ multiplex PCR; TCRdb's version includes in-frame clones alone and lacks a portion of them. The table has 40,000 to 50,000 clones, 92% seen once; the top ten hold roughly 5%. The sample originates from a study of resident and recirculating memory T cells in vitiligo. The junction had 10 bases not matched to a gene; V was cut back by 1 base and J by 3 bases. The CDR3 has 18 residues. Germline assignment: CDR1 SGHRS and CDR2 YFSETQ. This sequence was found in a male donor with vitiligo. The sequencing sample was made of blood. This chain links TRBV5-1 with TRBJ2-3; TRBD2 agrees at 11 bases. This CDR3 is CASSLRRLAGSRTDTQYF. The CDR3 region has the DNA TGCGCCAGCAGCTTGAGGAGACTAGCGGGGTCCCGAACAGATACGCAGTATTTT.